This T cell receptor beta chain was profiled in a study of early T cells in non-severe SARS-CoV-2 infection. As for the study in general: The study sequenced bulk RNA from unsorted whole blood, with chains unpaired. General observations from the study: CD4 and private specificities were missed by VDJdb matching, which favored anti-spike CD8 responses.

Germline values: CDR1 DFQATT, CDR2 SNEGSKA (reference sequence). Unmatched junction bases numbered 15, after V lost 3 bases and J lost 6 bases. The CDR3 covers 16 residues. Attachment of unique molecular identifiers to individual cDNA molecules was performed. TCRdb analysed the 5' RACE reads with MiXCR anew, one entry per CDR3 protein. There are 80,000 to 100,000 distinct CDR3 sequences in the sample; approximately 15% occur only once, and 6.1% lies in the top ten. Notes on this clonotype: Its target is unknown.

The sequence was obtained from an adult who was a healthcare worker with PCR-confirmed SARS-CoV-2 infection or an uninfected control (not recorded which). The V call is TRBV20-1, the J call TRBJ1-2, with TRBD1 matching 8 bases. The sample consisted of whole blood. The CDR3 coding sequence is TGCAGTGCTAGGGGGACAGGCGACCTAGAAGCTCATGGCTACACCTTC. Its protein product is CSARGTGDLEAHGYTF.